Listed below are T cell receptor beta chains from one sample, sequenced in a study of T cell responses to AZD1222 COVID-19 vaccine. The method was immunoSEQ multiplex PCR; TCRdb's version includes in-frame clones alone and lacks a portion of them. The table lists about 84,000 clones, approximately 90% of them singletons, with 1.5% in the top ten. This sample comprised peripheral blood, obtained on day 0 of AZD1222 vaccination. The receptors come from an adult in good health. CDR3s include the opening cysteine and the closing phenylalanine or tryptophan. A D gene is named only where the DNA matches it firmly. Rows give clone size only sometimes, using once, few, many, or a class for an expanded clone.

V gene,D gene,clone size,J gene,CDR3 protein,CDR3 DNA
TRBV21-1,.,.,TRBJ2-1,CARPPPSALPYNEQFF,TGTGCCAGACCCCCCCCCTCAGCCTTACCTTACAATGAGCAGTTCTTC
TRBV19,.,.,TRBJ1-5,CASRWEREINQPQHF,TGTGCCAGTAGATGGGAACGGGAGATCAATCAGCCCCAGCATTTT
TRBV6-5,.,.,TRBJ2-6,CASSYSTGPWANVLTF,TGTGCCAGCAGTTACTCGACCGGGCCCTGGGCCAACGTCCTGACTTTC
TRBV2,.,.,TRBJ1-1,CASSVEFPAEAFF,TGTGCCAGCAGTGTGGAGTTCCCTGCTGAAGCTTTCTTT
TRBV19,TRBD2,.,TRBJ2-1,CASIKAAGTSEQFF,TGTGCCAGTATAAAGGCTGCCGGGACTAGCGAACAGTTCTTC
TRBV7-9,.,.,TRBJ1-1,CASSQATVTEAFF,TGTGCCAGCAGCCAAGCAACAGTTACTGAAGCTTTCTTT
TRBV7-3,.,.,TRBJ1-5,CASSLTAGPDQPQHF,TGTGCCAGCAGCTTAACGGCAGGGCCGGATCAGCCCCAGCATTTT
TRBV12-5,TRBD1,.,TRBJ1-2,CASGQGQGLSYTF,TGTGCTAGTGGTCAAGGACAGGGGCTAAGCTACACCTTC
TRBV7-9,.,.,TRBJ2-2,CASSHHRYRSPWDTGELFF,TGTGCCAGCAGTCACCACCGATACAGGTCCCCCTGGGACACCGGGGAGCTGTTTTTT
TRBV19,.,.,TRBJ1-5,CASRPLVGADINQPQHF,TGTGCCAGTAGACCCTTAGTAGGTGCGGATATCAATCAGCCCCAGCATTTT
TRBV6-2/TRBV6-3,TRBD1,.,TRBJ1-1,CASSYTGGTEAFF,TGTGCCAGCAGTTATACAGGGGGCACTGAAGCTTTCTTT
TRBV20-1,TRBD2,.,TRBJ2-3,CSASQPAGGTDTQYF,TGCAGTGCTAGTCAGCCAGCGGGAGGCACAGATACGCAGTATTTT
TRBV18,TRBD1,.,TRBJ1-4,CASSLQGESEKLFF,TGTGCCAGCTCCCTACAGGGGGAAAGTGAAAAACTGTTTTTT
TRBV7-3,TRBD2,few,TRBJ2-4,CAVFPSLAGGRGGIQYF,TGTGCCGTATTCCCTTCTCTAGCGGGAGGGCGAGGGGGCATTCAGTACTTC
TRBV13,.,.,TRBJ1-2,CASSLRALGGYTF,TGTGCCAGCAGCCTCCGGGCCCTTGGGGGCTACACCTTC
TRBV18,.,once,TRBJ1-5,CASSPTADSNQPQHF,TGTGCCAGCTCACCGACAGCCGATAGCAATCAGCCCCAGCATTTT
TRBV5-4,TRBD1,.,TRBJ2-1,CASSSTGNSYNEQFF,TGTGCCAGCAGCTCGACAGGGAACTCCTACAATGAGCAGTTCTTC
TRBV5-4,TRBD1,.,TRBJ1-3,CASSLGTGTISGNTIYF,TGTGCCAGCAGCTTGGGGACAGGGACAATCTCTGGAAACACCATATATTTT
TRBV7-9,TRBD2,.,TRBJ2-7,CASSLSGRPYEQYF,TGTGCCAGCAGCTTGAGCGGGAGACCCTACGAGCAGTACTTC
TRBV4-3,.,once,TRBJ1-6,CASSLFDRRNSPLHF,TGCGCCAGCAGCCTTTTCGACAGGCGCAATTCACCCCTCCACTTT
TRBV7-2,.,.,TRBJ2-5,CASSSQGPRDGETQYF,TGTGCCAGCAGCTCCCAGGGTCCCCGGGACGGAGAGACCCAGTACTTC
TRBV3-1/TRBV3-2,TRBD2,.,TRBJ2-3,CASSHRAGVYPDTQYF,TGTGCCAGCAGCCACCGAGCGGGAGTTTATCCAGATACGCAGTATTTT